This entry concerns a single T cell receptor beta chain. The antigen remains unidentified. Unsorted whole blood supplied the blood RNA, and germline DNA was isolated too. The sample comes from a study of tumor-infiltrating lymphocytes in primary liver carcinoma. Study in general: Stage T1-T3 N0M0 tumors spanned 4.2 to 10 cm. Sample yields of productive TCRbeta reads, ranging from roughly 3.65 to 8 million, were similar across tissue types. General study points: Blood fell significantly below tumors in its top-250-clone fraction (p = 0.039).

Trimming removed 1 base from V and 4 bases from J; junction bases left unmatched: 4. The germline gives CDR1 MNHEY, CDR2 SVGAGI. This CDR3 spans 15 amino acids. Synthesis of TCR beta cDNA was carried out from 500 ng total RNA with a constant-region primer. Each TCR beta library was derived from three nested multiplex PCR rounds that employed slightly modified ARM-PCR. The opening two PCR rounds, ten to eleven cycles each, paired TRBV1-TRBV30 forward primers with a C-beta reverse primer. TCRdb re-derived calls from the multiplex PCR reads in MiXCR, one entry per CDR3 protein. The profile shows approximately 330,000 distinct CDR3 sequences, roughly two thirds of them singletons.

Sequencing was carried out using peripheral blood. The source of this sequence is a man aged 40-50 years with primary liver carcinoma and hepatitis B virus infection. J is TRBJ2-3 and V is TRBV6-5; the match to TRBD2 covers 8 bases. The CDR3 coding sequence is TGTGCCAGCAGTTACTTGGGACTAGTGCCAGATACGCAGTATTTT. This encodes CASSYLGLVPDTQYF.